Listed below are T cell receptor beta chains from one sample, sequenced in a study of T cells in tuberculosis. The data were produced by immunoSEQ multiplex PCR, yet TCRdb's version contains in-frame clones alone and is incomplete. The table includes approximately 35,000 clones, approximately 97% detected once. The sequenced sample consisted of PBMCs. The receptor source for this set is a donor between 10 and 29 years old with latent tuberculosis or without tuberculosis infection. CDR3s include the opening cysteine and the closing phenylalanine or tryptophan. D genes are given only for firm matches. Clone size is shown for a subset of rows, as once, few, many or a class of expanded clone.

>-|TRBV6-5|-|TRBJ1-1
CASRPQDSFTEAFF
TGTGCCAGCAGGCCACAAGACAGTTTTACTGAAGCTTTCTTT
>-|TRBV2|once|TRBJ2-7
CASSEWSGYSTRQYF
TGTGCCAGCAGTGAATGGTCGGGATACTCTACGAGGCAGTACTTC
>TRBD2|TRBV5-1|-|TRBJ2-2
CASSDWRGTSGRAPEPTNTGELFF
TGCGCCAGCAGCGATTGGCGGGGGACTAGCGGGAGGGCCCCCGAACCCACGAACACCGGGGAGCTGTTTTTT
>TRBD2|TRBV5-4|-|TRBJ2-3
CASSWEREIDTQYF
TGTGCCAGCAGCTGGGAGCGGGAGATAGATACGCAGTATTTT
>-|TRBV5-4|-|TRBJ1-1
CASTRTSGDRTEAFF
TGTGCCAGCACCAGAACGTCAGGGGACCGCACTGAAGCTTTCTTT
>TRBD1|TRBV5-4|-|TRBJ1-3
CASSGTGDPSGNTIYF
TGTGCCAGTAGCGGAACAGGGGATCCCTCTGGAAACACCATATATTTT
>TRBD1|TRBV15|-|TRBJ2-1
CATSSKRTGVHNEQFF
TGTGCCACCAGCTCTAAACGGACAGGGGTACACAATGAGCAGTTCTTC
>TRBD1|TRBV2|-|TRBJ1-3
CASSAIGTGSGNTIYF
TGTGCCAGCAGCGCTATAGGGACAGGCTCTGGAAACACCATATATTTT
>-|TRBV15|-|TRBJ2-5
CATSSLDRYQETQYF
TGTGCCACCAGCAGTCTAGACAGGTATCAAGAGACCCAGTACTTC
>TRBD1|TRBV23-1|-|TRBJ1-1
CASSQSMTGQNTEAFF
TGCGCCAGCAGTCAATCGATGACAGGGCAGAACACTGAAGCTTTCTTT
>-|TRBV25-1|-|TRBJ2-2
CASSVISQGVGELFF
TGTGCCAGCAGTGTCATCTCTCAGGGTGTCGGGGAGCTGTTTTTT